The clone carrying this T cell receptor (beta chain) has only one observation. This sample is part of a study of blood T cell repertoires in COVID-19. Here immunoSEQ multiplex PCR was the method, and the copy in TCRdb shows in-frame clones only, minus some. This table has about 170,000 clones, around nine tenths appearing once. V was pared by 1 base and J by 4 bases, with 10 bases between. Germline V gene sequence: CDR1 SEHNR, CDR2 FQNEAQ (reference sequence). The CDR3 loop spans 14 amino acids. This clonotype was obtained from a man in his sixties or seventies with acute or convalescent COVID-19. V and J are TRBV7-9 and TRBJ1-1, with unresolved D. The specimen was peripheral blood. CDR3 nucleotide sequence: TGTGCCAGCAGCTTAGAGGCAGGTGGCACTGAAGCTTTCTTT. Amino acids: CASSLEAGGTEAFF.